This T cell receptor (beta chain) came from a study of identifying expanded T cells in peripheral blood. The protocol was immunoSEQ multiplex PCR, while the TCRdb copy is restricted to in-frame clones and leaves out a portion. The repertoire consists of under 70,000 clones, with over 75% occurring once and the leading ten covering roughly 4.5%. This TCR was recovered from a person between 18 and 75 years old in good health. Sequencing was done on a sample of blood.

The CDR3 sequence: CAIRITSSSTDTQYF. The CDR3 nucleotides are TGTGCCATCAGGATTACTAGTAGCAGCACAGATACGCAGTATTTT. The chain uses TRBV10-3 and TRBJ2-3; D is possibly TRBD2 (5 bases). Germline assignment: CDR1 ENHRY and CDR2 SYGVKD. V lost 6 bases, J lost 0 bases, and 13 bases lay in between. The CDR3 sequence is 15 residues long.